The 2 T cell receptor beta chains below come from one sample, sequenced in a study of CD8+ T cells in alopecia areata. Extraction and reverse transcription of RNA yielded cDNA as the sequencing template. TCRdb keeps only in-frame clones here, not all; method: immunoSEQ multiplex PCR. This sample has 140,000 to 150,000 clones, with approximately 50% found just once. The source material was CD4+ T cells sorted from blood, sampled at week 0. The receptors here all came from a human donor with alopecia areata.

The rearrangement uses TRBV25-1 and TRBJ2-2; D not certain. Trimming removed 2 bases at V and 7 bases at J, with 5 bases between. The germline gives CDR1 MGHDK, CDR2 SYGVNS. There are 12 residues in the CDR3. Here the CDR3 reads CASSEEVGELFF. CDR3 nucleotide sequence: TGTGCCAGCAGTGAAGAAGTCGGGGAGCTGTTTTTT.

This clone was found a few times. J is TRBJ2-4 and V is TRBV19, with D perhaps matching TRBD1 (5 bases). V was pared by 4 bases and J by 7 bases, with 11 bases between. This CDR3 region has 13 residues. Germline loops: CDR1 LNHDA, CDR2 SQIVND (reference sequence). CDR3: CASSTQGSNIQYF. The CDR3 nucleotides read TGTGCCAGTAGTACTCAGGGTAGCAACATTCAGTACTTC. Combining the CDR3 with reference TRBV19 and TRBJ2-4 gives the whole variable domain DGGITQSPKYLFRKEGQNVTLSCEQNLNHDAMYWYRQDPGQGLRLIYYSQIVNDFQKGDIAEGYSVSREKKESFPLTVTSAQKNPTAFYLCASSTQGSNIQYFGAGTRLSVL.